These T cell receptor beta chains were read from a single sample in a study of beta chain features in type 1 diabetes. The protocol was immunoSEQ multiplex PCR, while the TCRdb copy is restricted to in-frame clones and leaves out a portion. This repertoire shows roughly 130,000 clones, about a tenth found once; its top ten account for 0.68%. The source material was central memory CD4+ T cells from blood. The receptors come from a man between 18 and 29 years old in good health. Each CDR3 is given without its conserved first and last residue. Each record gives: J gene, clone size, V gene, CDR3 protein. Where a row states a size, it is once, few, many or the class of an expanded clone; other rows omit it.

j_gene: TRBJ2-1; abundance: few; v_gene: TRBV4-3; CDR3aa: ASSRTSGGDNEQF
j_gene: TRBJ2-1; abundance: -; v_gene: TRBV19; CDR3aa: ASSAGTSFFYNEQF
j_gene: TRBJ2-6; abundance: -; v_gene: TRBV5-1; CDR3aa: ASSLEISGANVLT
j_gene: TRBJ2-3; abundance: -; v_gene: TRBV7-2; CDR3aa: ASSGSGLAGTDTQY
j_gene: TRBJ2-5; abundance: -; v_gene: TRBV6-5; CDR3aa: ASSIREETQY
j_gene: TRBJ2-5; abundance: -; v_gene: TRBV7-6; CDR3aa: ASSARPSGGRETQY
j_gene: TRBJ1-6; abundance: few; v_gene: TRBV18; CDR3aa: ASREGVRASPLH
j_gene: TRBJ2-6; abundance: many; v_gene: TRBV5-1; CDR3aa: ASSWTGGSGANVLT
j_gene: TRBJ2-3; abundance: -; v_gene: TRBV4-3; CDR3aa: ASSQDVGLAGGQTDTQY
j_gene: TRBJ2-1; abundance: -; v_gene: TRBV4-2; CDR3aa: ASSRGLAGGNYNEQF
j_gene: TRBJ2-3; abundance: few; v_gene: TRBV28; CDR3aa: ASSLYTDTQY
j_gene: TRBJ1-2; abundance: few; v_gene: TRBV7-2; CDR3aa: ASSPGQSRYGYT
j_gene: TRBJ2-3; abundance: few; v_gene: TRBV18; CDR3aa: ASSPSGDTQY
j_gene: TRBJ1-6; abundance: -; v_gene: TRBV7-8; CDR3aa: ASSFLTGLSPLH
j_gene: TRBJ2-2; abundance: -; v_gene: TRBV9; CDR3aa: ASSVGHNTGELF
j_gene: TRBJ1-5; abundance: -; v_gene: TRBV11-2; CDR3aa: ASSPGGQPQH
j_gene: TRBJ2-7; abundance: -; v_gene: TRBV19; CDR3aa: ASSNLQGSSYEQY
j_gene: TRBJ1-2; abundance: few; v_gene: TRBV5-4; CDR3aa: ASSLPAGGYT
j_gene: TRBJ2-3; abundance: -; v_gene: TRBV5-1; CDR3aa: ASSSGTPRSTDTQY
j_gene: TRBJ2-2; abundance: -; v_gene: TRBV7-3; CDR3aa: ASSPRQNTGELF
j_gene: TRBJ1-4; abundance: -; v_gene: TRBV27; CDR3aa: ASSFAGTEEKLF
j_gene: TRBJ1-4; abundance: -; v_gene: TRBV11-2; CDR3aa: ASSLKTGLTNEKLF
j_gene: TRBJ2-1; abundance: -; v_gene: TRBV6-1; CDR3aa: ASRASGGAGNEQF
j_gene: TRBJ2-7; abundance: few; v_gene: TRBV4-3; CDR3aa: ASSQSTILAGGTYEQY
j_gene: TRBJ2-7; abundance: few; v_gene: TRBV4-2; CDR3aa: ASSQTIQGDGEQY
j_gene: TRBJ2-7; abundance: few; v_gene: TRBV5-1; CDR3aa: ASSFTKAGDLYEQY
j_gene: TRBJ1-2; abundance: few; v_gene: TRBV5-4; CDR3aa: ASSPTGNYGYT
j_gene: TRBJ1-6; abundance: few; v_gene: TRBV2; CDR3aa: ASRNQDRGLWDSPLH
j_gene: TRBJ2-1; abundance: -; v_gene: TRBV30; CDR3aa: AWSVHRGYDEQF
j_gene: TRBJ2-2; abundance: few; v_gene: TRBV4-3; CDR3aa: ASSRSGGANTGELF
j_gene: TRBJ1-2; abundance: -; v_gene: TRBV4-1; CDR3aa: ASSQLAGGNYGYT
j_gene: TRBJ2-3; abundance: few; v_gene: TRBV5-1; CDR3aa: ASSSGTSGYTDTQY
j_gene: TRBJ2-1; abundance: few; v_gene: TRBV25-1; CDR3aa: ASSGSGGYEQF
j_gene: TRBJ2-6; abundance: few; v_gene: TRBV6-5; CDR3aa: AANRAGANVLT
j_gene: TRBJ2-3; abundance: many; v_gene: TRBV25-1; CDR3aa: ASSEYGTHNTDTQY
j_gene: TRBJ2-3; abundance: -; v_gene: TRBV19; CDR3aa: ASSTPGWHTQY
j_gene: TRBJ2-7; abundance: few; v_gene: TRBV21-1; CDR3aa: AKLQDPYEQY
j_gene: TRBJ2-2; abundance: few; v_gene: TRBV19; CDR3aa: ASTRRGGGELF
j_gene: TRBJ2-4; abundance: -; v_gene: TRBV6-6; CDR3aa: ASSIRAGAKNIQY
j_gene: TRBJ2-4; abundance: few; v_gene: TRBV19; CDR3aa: ASIDRDLLLTY
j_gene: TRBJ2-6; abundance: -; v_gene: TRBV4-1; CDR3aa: ASSFGTGNSGANVLT
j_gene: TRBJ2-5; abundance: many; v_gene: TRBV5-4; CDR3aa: ASSLRSGGDETQY
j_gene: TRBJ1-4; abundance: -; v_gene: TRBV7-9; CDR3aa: ASSMRQGGEKLF
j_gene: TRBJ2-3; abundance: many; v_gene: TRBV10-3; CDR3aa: AITMGQGGADTQY
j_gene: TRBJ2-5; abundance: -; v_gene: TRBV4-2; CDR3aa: ASSFDRRETQY
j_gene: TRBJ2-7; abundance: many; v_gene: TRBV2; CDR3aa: ASTPATEAYEQY
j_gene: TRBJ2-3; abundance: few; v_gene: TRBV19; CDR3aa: ASSSILAGGTDTQY
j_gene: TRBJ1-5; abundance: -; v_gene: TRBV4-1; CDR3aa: ASSPTQGKGNQPQH
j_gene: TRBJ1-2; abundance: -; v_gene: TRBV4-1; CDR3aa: ASSQGGFDYGYT
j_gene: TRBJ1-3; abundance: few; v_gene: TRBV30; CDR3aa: AWRISGMSSGNTIY
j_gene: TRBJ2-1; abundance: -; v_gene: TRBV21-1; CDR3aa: ASSNLTSGGGNEQF
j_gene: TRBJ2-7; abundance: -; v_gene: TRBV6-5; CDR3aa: ASSYRDRGSYEQY
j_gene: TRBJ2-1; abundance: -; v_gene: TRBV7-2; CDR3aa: ASSFLRGSYNEQF